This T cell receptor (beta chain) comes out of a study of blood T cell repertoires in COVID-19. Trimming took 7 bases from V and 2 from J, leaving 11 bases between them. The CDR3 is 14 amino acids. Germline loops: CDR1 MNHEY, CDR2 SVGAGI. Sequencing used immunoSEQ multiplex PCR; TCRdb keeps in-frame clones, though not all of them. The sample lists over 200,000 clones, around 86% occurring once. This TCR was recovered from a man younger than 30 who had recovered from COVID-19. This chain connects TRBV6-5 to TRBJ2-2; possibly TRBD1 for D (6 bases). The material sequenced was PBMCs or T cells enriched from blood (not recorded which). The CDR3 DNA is TGTGCCAGCACCAAGGACAGAAACACCGGGGAGCTGTTTTTT. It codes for CASTKDRNTGELFF.